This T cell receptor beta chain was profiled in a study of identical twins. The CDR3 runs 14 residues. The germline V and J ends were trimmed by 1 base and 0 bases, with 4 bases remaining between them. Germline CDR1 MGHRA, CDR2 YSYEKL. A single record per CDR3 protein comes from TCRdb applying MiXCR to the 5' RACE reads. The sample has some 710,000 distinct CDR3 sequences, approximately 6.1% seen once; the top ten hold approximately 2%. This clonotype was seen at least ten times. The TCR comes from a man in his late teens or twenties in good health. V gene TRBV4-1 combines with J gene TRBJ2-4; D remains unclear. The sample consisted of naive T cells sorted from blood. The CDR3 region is CASSQVLAKNIQYF. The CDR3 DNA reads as TGCGCCAGCAGCCAAGTCCTAGCCAAAAACATTCAGTACTTC.